This entry describes one T cell receptor (beta chain). The authors made TCR beta cDNA libraries by 5'RACE template switching. This switching added a universal primer site and UMIs. TCRdb re-called the 5' RACE reads; one entry per CDR3 protein, DNA not given. The table lists some 16,000 distinct CDR3 sequences. Germline CDR1 and CDR2: DFQATT and SNEGSKA (reference sequence). The CDR3 is 14 amino acids. This specimen belongs to a study of T cells expressing NK-cell markers. Sequencing input: blood T cells: a sorted CD56 or NKG2C T cell subset, CD4+ or CD8+ T cells, or bulk PBMC T cells (not recorded which). The sequence derives from a man aged 18 to 69 in good health. The V call is TRBV20-1, the J call TRBJ1-2; the TRBD1 assignment by TCRdb is unverifiable without DNA. CDR3 region: CSAWGQGDNYGYTF.